These 22 T cell receptor beta chains share one sample of origin, sequenced in a study of blood T cell repertoires in COVID-19. Assay used: immunoSEQ multiplex PCR; TCRdb lists only in-frame clones, some missing. The data contain about 290,000 clones, around four fifths of them singletons. Sequencing was performed on peripheral blood. The receptors shown here come from a woman aged 45 to 65 with active or convalescent COVID-19.

The chain links TRBV18 to TRBJ1-2; D unclear. CDR1 is KGHSH and CDR2 is LQKENI in the germline V gene. The germline V and J ends were trimmed by 3 bases and 5 bases, with 10 bases remaining between them. The CDR3 sequence is 13 residues long. The CDR3 DNA reads TGTGCCAGCTCACCGACATTGCTTTATGGCTACACCTTC. Encoded protein: CASSPTLLYGYTF.

V usage is TRBV2 and J usage is TRBJ2-5; D possibly corresponds to TRBD2 (6 bases). Germline CDR1 is SNHLY and CDR2 is FYNNEI. The V end was cut by 6 bases, the J end by 5 bases, with 16 bases between. The CDR3 runs 14 residues. Here the CDR3 DNA reads TGTGCCAGCAGCTGGTGGGGCGGGGATGAGACCCAGTACTTC. Protein sequence: CASSWWGGDETQYF.

The rearrangement links TRBV5-1 to TRBJ1-1; 7 bases are shared with TRBD1. The CDR3 contains 15 residues. Germline V lookup: CDR1 SGHRS, CDR2 YFSETQ. J was trimmed by 1 base and V by 4 bases; bases with no gene match: 7. The CDR3 DNA sequence: TGCGCCAGCAGCCCTGAGGACAGGAGGAACACTGAAGCTTTCTTT. It encodes CASSPEDRRNTEAFF. The entire variable domain, with the rest obtained from reference TRBV5-1 and TRBJ1-1, is as follows: KAGVTQTPRYLIKTRGQQVTLSCSPISGHRSVSWYQQTPGQGLQFLFEYFSETQRNKGNFPGRFSGRQFSNSRSEMNVSTLELGDSALYLCASSPEDRRNTEAFFGQGTRLTVV.

The chain is built from TRBV4-2 and TRBJ2-1; D gene ambiguous. V gave up 2 bases and J gave up 0 bases, with 11 bases separating them. The germline CDR1 and CDR2 sequences are LGHNA and YNFKEQ. The CDR3 is made up of 16 amino acids. The CDR3, as DNA: TGTGCCAGCAGCCAATATATAGCCAGCTCCTACAATGAGCAGTTCTTC. Translated: CASSQYIASSYNEQFF.

The chain has TRBV28 and TRBJ1-3, with 10 bases lining up with TRBD1. The V and J ends lost 6 bases and 7 bases, in that order; junction bases with no gene match: 6. CDR1 is MDHEN and CDR2 is SYDVKM in the germline V gene. The CDR3 spans 14 residues. The CDR3 protein is CASRSGTGVNTIYF. In DNA form, the CDR3 reads TGTGCCAGCAGATCCGGGACAGGGGTGAACACCATATATTTT.

The genes are TRBV7-9 and TRBJ1-3, with D possibly TRBD1 on 6 matching bases. CDR1 is SEHNR, CDR2 FQNEAQ, per germline (reference sequence). V shed 4 bases and J shed 2 bases, with 15 bases lying between them. The CDR3 has 16 amino acids. CDR3: CASSSRGSRTGNTIYF. CDR3 DNA: TGTGCCAGCAGCTCTAGGGGGAGTAGAACTGGAAACACCATATATTTT.

V gene TRBV29-1 combines with J gene TRBJ2-3, with 13 bases identical to TRBD2. This CDR3 has 15 residues. J was trimmed by 6 bases and V by 6 bases; bases with no gene match: 9. Germline V lookup: CDR1 SQVTM, CDR2 ANQGSEA. CDR3 protein: CSVGGLAGPSDTQYF. In DNA, the CDR3 is TGCAGCGTGGGGGGACTAGCGGGGCCAAGTGATACGCAGTATTTT.

The CDR3 reads CASSLEGLTGHTEAFF. The CDR3 region has the DNA TGTGCCAGCAGCTTAGAGGGGCTTACAGGTCATACTGAAGCTTTCTTT. V and J are TRBV7-9 and TRBJ1-1; D perhaps matches TRBD1 (5 bases). The germline gives CDR1 SEHNR, CDR2 FQNEAQ (reference sequence). This CDR3 region has 16 residues. V lost 1 base, J lost 5 bases, and 17 bases lay in between.

V is TRBV29-1 and J is TRBJ1-1; no firm D call. V shed 7 bases and J shed 10 bases, with 13 bases lying between them. Per germline, CDR1 SQVTM and CDR2 ANQGSEA. The length of the CDR3 is 10 residues. CDR3 sequence (DNA): TGCAGCGGCCTATCGACTCGAGCTTTCTTT. Translation gives CSGLSTRAFF.

There are a few counts of this clone. The chain carries TRBV5-1 and TRBJ2-3, with 11 bases matching TRBD2. The CDR3 sequence is 15 residues long. V lost 1 base, J lost 3 bases, and 1 base stayed unmatched. Per the germline V gene, CDR1 is SGHRS and CDR2 is YFSETQ. CDR3 sequence reads: CASSLWTSGTDTQYF. DNA of the CDR3: TGCGCCAGCAGCTTGTGGACTAGCGGGACAGATACGCAGTATTTT.

The chain is built from TRBV3-1 (or the pseudogene TRBV3-2) and TRBJ1-4; D is ambiguous. V lost 5 bases to trimming and J lost 0 bases, with 10 bases between them. The germline gives CDR1 LGHDT, CDR2 YNNKEL (reference sequence). The CDR3 is 15 amino acids. Here the CDR3 DNA reads TGTGCCAGCAGCTATCGCCGGGCAACTAATGAAAAACTGTTTTTT. Protein product: CASSYRRATNEKLFF.

This clone showed up just once. The chain employs TRBV5-8 and TRBJ1-2; D not certain. Germline CDR1 and CDR2: SGHTS and YDEGEE. The CDR3 is 11 amino acids. Trimming removed 5 bases at V and 5 bases at J, with 7 bases between. As DNA, the CDR3 is TGTGCCAGCAGTCGGGAGTATGGCTACACCTTC. Amino acids: CASSREYGYTF.

This chain connects TRBV10-3 to TRBJ1-1, with D maybe TRBD1 (5 bases). The CDR3 has 11 residues. V was trimmed by 6 bases and J by 7 bases, leaving 9 bases between them. The germline V gene has CDR1 ENHRY and CDR2 SYGVKD. CDR3 sequence: CAISVDSEAFF. In DNA form, the CDR3 reads TGTGCCATCAGCGTTGACAGTGAAGCTTTCTTT.

In the case of this clone: The same CDR3 arises from other DNA sequences in this sample as well. V is TRBV6-5 and J is TRBJ1-5; D is unclear. CDR1 MNHEY and CDR2 SVGAGI come from the germline V gene. V shed 9 bases and J shed 0 bases, with 9 bases lying between them. CDR3 length: 13 amino acids. The CDR3 sequence is CASRRNSNQPQHF. The CDR3 region has the DNA TGTGCCAGTCGGAGAAATAGCAATCAGCCCCAGCATTTT.

This clone was counted a single time. The chain employs TRBV18 and TRBJ2-2; D is uncertain. V was clipped by 0 bases and J by 6 bases, with 11 bases between them. The CDR3 extends over 15 amino acids. Germline assignment: CDR1 KGHSH and CDR2 LQKENI. Here the CDR3 reads CASSPPIVSPGELFF. The CDR3, as DNA: TGTGCCAGCTCACCACCCATCGTGAGTCCCGGGGAGCTGTTTTTT. The full variable domain, completed using reference TRBV18 and TRBJ2-2, is NAGVMQNPRHLVRRRGQEARLRCSPMKGHSHVYWYRQLPEEGLKFMVYLQKENIIDESGMPKERFSAEFPKEGPSILRIQQVVRGDSAAYFCASSPPIVSPGELFFGEGSRLTVL.

The chain employs TRBV28 and TRBJ2-7; TRBD2 agrees at 10 bases. Germline V lookup: CDR1 MDHEN, CDR2 SYDVKM. V shed 8 bases and J 3 bases; nucleotides not matched to a gene: 4. This CDR3 is built from 13 residues. CDR3 region: CASVRLAGYEQYF. DNA for the CDR3: TGTGCCAGCGTCCGACTAGCGGGCTACGAGCAGTACTTC. The variable domain in full, completed from reference TRBV28 and TRBJ2-7, reads DVKVTQSSRYLVKRTGEKVFLECVQDMDHENMFWYRQDPGLGLRLIYFSYDVKMKEKGDIPEGYSVSREKKERFSLILESASTNQTSMYLCASVRLAGYEQYFGPGTRLTVT.

The chain is built from TRBV7-9 and TRBJ1-2, with D tentatively TRBD1 (5 bases). This CDR3 region has 14 residues. In germline, CDR1 is SEHNR, CDR2 FQNEAQ (reference sequence). V lost 5 bases to trimming and J lost 2 bases, with 12 bases between them. CDR3 in DNA: TGTGCCAGCAGCCGGGTAAAGGGGAACTATGGCTACACCTTC. This codes for CASSRVKGNYGYTF.

The chain links TRBV29-1 to TRBJ1-2, with 7 bases fitting TRBD1. This CDR3 region has 14 residues. Germline V gene sequence: CDR1 SQVTM, CDR2 ANQGSEA. V shed 4 bases, J shed 4 bases, and the junction held 9 bases outside the gene matches. DNA of the CDR3: TGCAGCGTTGCGACGTCGACAGGGCGCTATGGCTACACCTTC. This sequence encodes CSVATSTGRYGYTF.

This sequence joins TRBV29-1 and TRBJ1-4; tentatively, D is TRBD1 (5 bases). The V gene's germline CDR1 is SQVTM and CDR2 ANQGSEA. Trimming shortened V by 0 bases and J by 10 bases, and 15 bases separated the two germline ends. The CDR3 has 14 amino acids. The CDR3 coding sequence is TGCAGCGTTGAAGATTCCCTTACTCAGGGAAAACTGTTTTTT. Translating gives CSVEDSLTQGKLFF.

The genes are TRBV28 and TRBJ2-7; 8 bases are shared with TRBD1. Germline V lookup: CDR1 MDHEN, CDR2 SYDVKM. This CDR3 has 16 residues. The junction had 8 bases not matched to a gene; V was cut back by 4 bases and J by 0 bases. The CDR3 DNA is TGTGCCAGCAGTTCGACGGGACAGGAGAACTCCTACGAGCAGTACTTC. As protein: CASSSTGQENSYEQYF.

This clone showed up just once. The chain combines TRBV5-4 with TRBJ1-2; tentative D call: TRBD1 (6 bases). Trimming pared 5 bases from V and 3 bases from J, leaving 14 bases between. The CDR3 loop spans 14 amino acids. Germline V gene lookup returns CDR1 SGHNT and CDR2 YYREEE (reference sequence). The CDR3 bases are TGTGCCAGCAGAAGGGGGGGATTGGACTATGGCTACACCTTC. It codes for CASRRGGLDYGYTF.

This chain links TRBV7-3 with TRBJ2-7, with TRBD2 matching 15 bases. This CDR3 region has 19 residues. Trimming at V came to 5 bases and at J to 3 bases, leaving 14 bases not matched to a gene. Germline CDR1 SGHTA, CDR2 FQGTGA. CDR3 nucleotide sequence: TGTGCCAGCAGCAAAACCGGGACTAGCGGGAGGCTCCCCCACTACGAGCAGTACTTC. This gives the protein CASSKTGTSGRLPHYEQYF.